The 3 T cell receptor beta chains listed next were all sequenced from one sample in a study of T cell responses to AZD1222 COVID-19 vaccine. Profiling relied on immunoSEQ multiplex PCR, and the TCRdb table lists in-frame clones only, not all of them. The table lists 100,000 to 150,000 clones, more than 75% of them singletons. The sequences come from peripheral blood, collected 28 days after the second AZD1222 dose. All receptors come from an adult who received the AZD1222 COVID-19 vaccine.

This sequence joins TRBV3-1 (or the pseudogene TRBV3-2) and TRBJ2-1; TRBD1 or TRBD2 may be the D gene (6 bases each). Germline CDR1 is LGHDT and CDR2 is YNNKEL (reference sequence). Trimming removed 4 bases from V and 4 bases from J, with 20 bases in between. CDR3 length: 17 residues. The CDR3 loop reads CASSPGTWGATYNEQFF. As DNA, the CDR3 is TGTGCCAGCAGCCCGGGGACGTGGGGGGCGACATACAATGAGCAGTTCTTC.

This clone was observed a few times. Here the CDR3 DNA reads TGTGCCAGCAGCGTCGACCCTAGCTCCTACGAGCAGTACTTC. It is translated as CASSVDPSSYEQYF. This chain joins TRBV9 and TRBJ2-7; D is unclear. The CDR3 is made up of 14 amino acids. The V gene's germline CDR1 is SGDLS and CDR2 YYNGEE. V lost 2 bases and J 0 bases, leaving 9 bases between the germline ends.

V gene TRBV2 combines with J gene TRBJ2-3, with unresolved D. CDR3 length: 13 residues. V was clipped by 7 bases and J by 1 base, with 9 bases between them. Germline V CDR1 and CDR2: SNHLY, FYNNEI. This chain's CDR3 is CASTRRGTDTQYF. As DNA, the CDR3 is TGTGCCAGCACCAGAAGGGGCACAGATACGCAGTATTTT.